This TCR beta chain appears in the sequencing data of a study of blood T cells in healthy people across ages (dated by TCRdb to between 2015 and 2016). In the study overall: In model experiments, roughly one uniquely barcoded TCR beta cDNA molecule per two T cells was captured by template switching. Two additional independent replicas of 1 million unique cDNA reads from the same blood draw were analyzed for two donors (one aged 18 to 30 and one aged 80 or older). To avoid experimental bias, donors of different ages were spread randomly across the sequencing lanes. To track age-related changes in TCR beta repertoire diversity, the study relied on deep sequencing normalized with unique cDNA molecular identifiers. The donors were split into four age groups: young (average 16 years), middle-aged (39), aged (about 56) and long-lived (approximately 80). The study at large found these results: The CMV infection status of donors was not known, potentially confounding age-related changes in expanded clonotypes. Since profiling was done on bulk unsorted PBMCs, naive and antigen-experienced compartments could not be conclusively compared. Estimates of total diversity from one million sequenced T cells were regarded as lower bounds and underestimates. The percentage of naive T cells measured by flow cytometry correlated strongly with observed TCR beta diversity. The long-lived group showed more naive CD4+ T cells, fewer expanded clones and increased TCR diversity than the aged group, suggesting age selection. As age increased, observed TCR beta diversity per million T cells dropped in a roughly linear way, and a significant reduction was already evident by age 40.

Its CDR3 holds 15 amino acids, cysteine through phenylalanine. Of all the DNA, just the CDR3 is kept, 45 bases in frame from base 1. The germline V end is reduced by 0 bases and the J end by 1 base; junction bases left unmatched: 0. The germline V gene supplies CDR1 ENHRY and CDR2 SYGVKD. The library came from 5' RACE. The sample was run on an Illumina HiSeq 2500. A second PCR of roughly 7 to 11 cycles was performed with a sample-barcoded 5' primer and a J-beta primer mix. A template-switch 5' adaptor carrying 12 random nucleotides introduced a unique molecular identifier onto each TCR beta cDNA molecule. At least 2.5 million CDR3-containing paired-end reads were obtained from each sample. The Mint cDNA synthesis kit, primed by a TRBC-specific oligonucleotide, was used to synthesize first-strand cDNA from all RNA. Following uracil-DNA glycosylase treatment, all cDNA underwent a first 18-cycle PCR with the universal primers M1SS and BC2_uni_R. Per the authors' processing: Normalization of each sample was performed by random selection of 1 million high-quality reads, each carrying a distinct molecular identifier. Instead of being binned into consensus sequences, reads with shared molecular identifiers were discarded. CDR3 identification, clonotype clustering and error correction used MiTCR with a Q25 quality threshold and the strictest error-elimination algorithm. A nonparametric unseen species model using Euler transformation provided a lower-bound estimate of total TCR beta diversity. TCRdb reprocessing: public reads trimmed at Q25 with fastp, clones called with MiXCR, in-frame beta chains kept. Each CDR3 protein appears once, grouped with its most common genes and DNA. Clone size and V and J calls follow TCRdb, not the original study. Across this sample there are about 720,000 distinct CDR3 sequences, with 22% seen only once. The ten largest clones represent under 25% of the sample.

The donors were 40 or so Caucasian individuals from Russia, aged 6 to 90 years, who were systemically healthy. Approximately 10 milliliters of peripheral blood were collected from each donor into EDTA-treated Vacutainer tubes. Ficoll-Paque density-gradient centrifugation was used to isolate PBMCs, with at least 7 million per sample. Total RNA was extracted from PBMCs with Trizol reagent, with at least 5.5 micrograms obtained per sample. For every donor, flow cytometry on a PBMC aliquot measured the percentage of naive CD45RAhigh/CD27high T cells. In its sample, this clonotype was seen many times. This receptor's antigen is unknown. Base qualities are missing; no much larger clone stands one base away.

Recombination joined TRBV10-3 with TRBJ1-5, with 7 middle bases fitting TRBD1. The sequence was obtained from a man in his 70s in good health. Material for sequencing was blood. The nucleotides read TGTGCCATCAGTGAGTCGGGACAGAGCAATCAGCCCCAGCATTTT. Its product reads: CAISESGQSNQPQHF.